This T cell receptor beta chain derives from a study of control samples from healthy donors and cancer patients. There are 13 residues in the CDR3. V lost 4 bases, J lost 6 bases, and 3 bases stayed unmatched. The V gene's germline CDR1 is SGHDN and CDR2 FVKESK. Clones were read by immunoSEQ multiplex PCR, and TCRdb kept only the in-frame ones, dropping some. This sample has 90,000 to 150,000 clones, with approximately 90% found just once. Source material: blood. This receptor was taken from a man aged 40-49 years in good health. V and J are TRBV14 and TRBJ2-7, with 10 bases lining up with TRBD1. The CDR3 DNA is TGTGCCAGCAGCCCCGACAGGGGGCGCGAGCAGTACTTC. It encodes CASSPDRGREQYF.